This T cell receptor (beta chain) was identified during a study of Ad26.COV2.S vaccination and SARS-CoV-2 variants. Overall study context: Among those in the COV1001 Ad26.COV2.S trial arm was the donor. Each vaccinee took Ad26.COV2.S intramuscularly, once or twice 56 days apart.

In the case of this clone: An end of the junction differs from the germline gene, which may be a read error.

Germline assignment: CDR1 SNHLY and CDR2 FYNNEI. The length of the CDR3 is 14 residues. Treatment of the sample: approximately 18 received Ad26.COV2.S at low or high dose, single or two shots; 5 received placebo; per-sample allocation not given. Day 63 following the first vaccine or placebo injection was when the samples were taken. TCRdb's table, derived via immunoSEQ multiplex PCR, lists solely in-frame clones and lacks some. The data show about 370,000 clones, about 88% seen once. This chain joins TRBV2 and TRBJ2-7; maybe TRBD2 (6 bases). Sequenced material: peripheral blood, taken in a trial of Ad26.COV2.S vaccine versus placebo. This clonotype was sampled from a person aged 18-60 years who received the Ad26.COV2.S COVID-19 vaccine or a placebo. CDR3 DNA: TGTGCCAGCAGTGATGACGGGGACTCCGACGAGCAGTACTTC. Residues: CASSDDGDSDEQYF.